Below are 26 T cell receptor beta chains sequenced from a single sample in a study of shared clonotypes between healthy human individuals. The method was immunoSEQ multiplex PCR; TCRdb's version includes in-frame clones alone and lacks a portion of them. The sample yields millions of clones, roughly 92% seen once. The material sequenced was naive CD4+ T cells sorted from blood. The subset: CD45RA+ positively selected. These receptors were taken from a man aged 18 to 30 in good health.

The chain joins TRBV6-5 to TRBJ2-1; 7 nucleotides agree with TRBD1. Germline values: CDR1 MNHEY, CDR2 SVGAGI. The length of the CDR3 is 15 residues. Trimming cost V 5 bases and J 4 bases; bases outside gene matches: 8. The CDR3 sequence: CASSIDRDPYNEQFF. CDR3 bases: TGTGCCAGCAGTATTGACAGGGACCCATACAATGAGCAGTTCTTC.

This sequence joins TRBV5-1 and TRBJ1-1; no definite D call. The germline V gene encodes CDR1 SGHRS and CDR2 YFSETQ. The V gene lost 0 bases and the J gene lost 4 bases, with 10 bases spanning the gap. The CDR3 has 14 residues. The DNA for the CDR3 is TGCGCCAGCAGCTTGGACGACCCCAGCACTGAAGCTTTCTTT. Protein: CASSLDDPSTEAFF.

V usage is TRBV28 and J usage is TRBJ1-5; D unresolved. Germline values: CDR1 MDHEN, CDR2 SYDVKM. V lost 0 bases and J 2 bases, leaving 11 bases between the germline ends. The CDR3 runs to 16 residues. The CDR3 reads CASSLWSGIGNQPQHF. CDR3 nucleotides: TGTGCCAGCAGTTTATGGTCCGGGATCGGCAATCAGCCCCAGCATTTT.

This chain uses TRBV27 with TRBJ1-1; 7 bases map to TRBD1. With V trimmed by 2 bases and J by 0 bases, 9 bases remained unmatched. The CDR3 sequence is 17 residues long. Germline V lookup: CDR1 MNHEY, CDR2 SMNVEV (reference sequence). The CDR3 sequence is CASSLARGQELNTEAFF. The CDR3, as DNA: TGTGCCAGCAGTTTAGCTAGGGGGCAAGAATTGAACACTGAAGCTTTCTTT.

The CDR3 spells CASIAGTTNTGELFF. In nucleotides, the CDR3 is TGTGCCAGCATTGCCGGGACCACCAACACCGGGGAGCTGTTTTTT. This chain links TRBV6-5 with TRBJ2-2, with D possibly called TRBD1 or TRBD2 (5 bases each). Per the germline V gene, CDR1 is MNHEY and CDR2 is SVGAGI. The CDR3 covers 15 residues. V lost 7 bases and J 2 bases, leaving 14 bases between the germline ends.

V is TRBV10-3 and J is TRBJ2-1; TRBD1 is a possible D gene (6 bases). Germline V gene sequence: CDR1 ENHRY, CDR2 SYGVKD. The CDR3 extends over 15 amino acids. V was pared by 0 bases and J by 8 bases, with 14 bases between. The CDR3 DNA follows: TGTGCCATCAGTGAGTCGGACAGAAAGACGGATGAGCAGTTCTTC. Translation: CAISESDRKTDEQFF.

The V call is TRBV7-9, the J call TRBJ1-4; no definite D call. The CDR3 runs to 16 residues. CDR1 and CDR2 (germline): SEHNR, FQNEAQ (reference sequence). Trimming shortened V by 5 bases and J by 3 bases, and 16 bases separated the two germline ends. DNA of the CDR3: TGTGCCAGCAGCCGTAATCCAGATAGGGCTAATGAAAAACTGTTTTTT. The encoded protein is CASSRNPDRANEKLFF.

The chain is built from TRBV21-1 and TRBJ1-1. TRBV21-1 is flagged as a pseudogene. The CDR3 has 11 amino acids. CDR3 DNA: TGTGCCAGCAGCGAACTAGAAGGAGCTTTCTTT. This codes for CASSELEGAFF.

The chain is built from TRBV6-1 and TRBJ1-5, with a possible D match to TRBD1 (5 bases). The CDR3 loop spans 15 amino acids. CDR1 MNHNS and CDR2 SASEGT come from the germline V gene. The ends were cut back, 1 base at V and 0 bases at J, with 7 bases in the middle. In DNA, the CDR3 is TGTGCCAGCAGTGAAGAGACAGCTAGCAATCAGCCCCAGCATTTT. Translated, it gives CASSEETASNQPQHF.

The J gene is TRBJ2-5, the V gene TRBV6-1, with D unclear. The end of the DNA fits TRBJ2-7 better, so the J call may be wrong. Germline assignment: CDR1 MNHNS and CDR2 SASEGT. This CDR3 has 10 amino acids. In nucleotides, the CDR3 is TGTGCCAGCGCGTGGGACGAGCAGTACTTC. This codes for CASAWDEQYF.

The genes are TRBV6-6 and TRBJ1-2; D is unclear. V lost 5 bases, J lost 9 bases, and 10 bases lay in between. CDR1 MNHNY and CDR2 SVGAGI come from the germline V gene (reference sequence). This CDR3 is built from 11 residues. CDR3 DNA: TGTGCCAGCAGTGGCGGGGAAAGCTACACCTTC. It yields the protein CASSGGESYTF.

The gene calls are TRBV29-1 and TRBJ2-5; TRBD1 matches 7 bases. The CDR3 is 12 amino acids. Germline V lookup: CDR1 SQVTM, CDR2 ANQGSEA. Unmatched junction bases numbered 5, after V lost 6 bases and J lost 4 bases. CDR3 amino acids: CSVRGTRETQYF. CDR3 DNA: TGCAGCGTCAGGGGGACACGAGAGACCCAGTACTTC.

This clone appeared a single time. V usage is TRBV7-2 and J usage is TRBJ2-5; TRBD2 aligns across 10 bases. Trimming at V came to 1 base and at J to 7 bases, leaving 0 bases not matched to a gene. The CDR3 is 13 residues long. Germline CDR1 SGHTA, CDR2 FQGNSA. The CDR3 DNA reads as TGTGCCAGCAGCTTAGGACTAGCGGGGACCCAGTACTTC. Translating gives CASSLGLAGTQYF.

The J gene is TRBJ1-5, the V gene TRBV18; 9 bases agree with TRBD1. In germline, CDR1 is KGHSH, CDR2 LQKENI. V shed 5 bases, J shed 6 bases, and the junction held 8 bases outside the gene matches. CDR3 length equals 15 residues. The CDR3 loop is CASSSDRGQGQPQHF. The CDR3 bases are TGTGCCAGCTCATCGGACAGGGGTCAGGGTCAGCCCCAGCATTTT.

The chain combines TRBV9 with TRBJ2-2, with D tentatively TRBD1 (6 bases). V lost 4 bases and J lost 3, with 13 bases in between. The CDR3 has 15 residues. Germline V lookup: CDR1 SGDLS, CDR2 YYNGEE. The CDR3 sequence: CASSRTVLDTGELFF. CDR3 sequence (DNA): TGTGCCAGCAGCCGGACAGTTTTGGACACCGGGGAGCTGTTTTTT.

V and J are TRBV7-2 and TRBJ2-6, with D unclear. The V gene's germline CDR1 is SGHTA and CDR2 FQGNSA. The CDR3 sequence is 15 residues long. The V end was cut by 2 bases, the J end by 0 bases, with 5 bases between. CDR3 coding DNA: TGTGCCAGCAGCTTATCCTTCTCTGGGGCCAACGTCCTGACTTTC. This translates into CASSLSFSGANVLTF.

The chain couples TRBV6-5 to TRBJ1-2, with D perhaps matching TRBD1 (6 bases). Trimming took 7 bases from V and 1 from J, leaving 7 bases between them. CDR3 size: 12 residues. Looked up from germline, CDR1 is MNHEY and CDR2 is SVGAGI. The CDR3 loop reads CASKDSNYGYTF. The DNA of the CDR3 is TGTGCCAGCAAGGACAGTAACTATGGCTACACCTTC.

The chain combines TRBV30 with TRBJ2-5; a weak D match, TRBD2 (6 bases). The ends were cut back, 3 bases at V and 2 bases at J, with 10 bases in the middle. Germline CDR1 reads GTSNPN; CDR2 reads SVGIG (reference sequence). This CDR3 is built from 13 residues. CDR3 bases: TGTGCCTGGAGAACAGCGGGTCAAGAGACCCAGTACTTC. It yields the protein CAWRTAGQETQYF.

The rearrangement joins TRBV10-3 to TRBJ1-1; TRBD1 might be the D (5 bases). The CDR3 covers 13 residues. Trimming took 3 bases from V and 5 from J, leaving 10 bases between them. Germline CDR1 is ENHRY and CDR2 is SYGVKD. The CDR3 DNA reads TGTGCCATCAGTGAACTAGGGGATACTGAAGCTTTCTTT. Translating gives CAISELGDTEAFF.

The chain employs TRBV5-4 and TRBJ2-1, with D possibly TRBD2 on 6 matching bases. V shed 3 bases and J shed 9 bases, with 19 bases lying between them. The CDR3 has 15 residues. The V gene's germline CDR1 is SGHNT and CDR2 YYREEE (reference sequence). CDR3 sequence: CASSSGLSGGGEQFF. CDR3 sequence (DNA): TGTGCCAGCAGCTCGGGACTCTCCGGAGGCGGTGAGCAGTTCTTC.

The chain recombines TRBV7-2 with TRBJ2-7, with 16 bases aligning to TRBD2. The CDR3 totals 16 residues. V was clipped by 4 bases and J by 6 bases; unmatched bases: 6. The germline V gene encodes CDR1 SGHTA and CDR2 FQGNSA. CDR3 loop: CASSSGGTSGRGEQYF. The CDR3 DNA follows: TGTGCCAGCAGCTCCGGGGGGACTAGCGGGAGGGGCGAGCAGTACTTC.

This chain uses TRBV4-1 with TRBJ2-5, with 8 positions matching TRBD2. There are 13 residues in the CDR3. The ends lost 6 bases at V and 7 bases at J; junction bases unmatched: 7. The germline V gene has CDR1 MGHRA and CDR2 YSYEKL. CDR3 nucleotides: TGCGCCAGCAGGGGAGCGGGGGAGGGGACCCAGTACTTC. It encodes CASRGAGEGTQYF.

V usage is TRBV30 and J usage is TRBJ2-5; D could derive from TRBD1 or TRBD2 (6 bases each). The V gene's germline CDR1 is GTSNPN and CDR2 SVGIG (reference sequence). The ends were cut back, 1 base at V and 9 bases at J, with 21 bases in the middle. CDR3 length: 15 residues. CDR3 in DNA: TGTGCCTGGAGTGAACAGGGTTGGGCCAGGGAGGCCCAGTACTTC. It yields the protein CAWSEQGWAREAQYF. The full variable domain, in which reference TRBV30 and TRBJ2-5 provide the parts outside the CDR3, is SQTIHQWPATLVQPVGSPLSLECTVEGTSNPNLYWYRQAAGRGLQLLFYSVGIGQISSEVPQNLSASRPQDRQFILSSKKLLLSDSGFYLCAWSEQGWAREAQYFGPGTRLLVL.

This chain joins TRBV7-6 and TRBJ2-1, with no clear D. Trimming pared 1 base from V and 0 bases from J, leaving 10 bases between. CDR1 and CDR2 from the germline V gene are SGHVS and FNYEAQ. CDR3 length equals 16 residues. CDR3 sequence: CASSLGSVSSYNEQFF. The CDR3 DNA follows: TGTGCCAGCAGCTTAGGATCGGTGAGCTCCTACAATGAGCAGTTCTTC.

This chain uses TRBV6-6 with TRBJ1-4, with D possibly matching TRBD1 (6 bases). The germline V gene encodes CDR1 MNHNY and CDR2 SVGAGI (reference sequence). The CDR3 spans 14 residues. With 6 bases removed from V and 8 bases from J, the gap between germline ends came to 16 bases. CDR3 loop: CASSGGGRGEKLFF. CDR3 in DNA: TGTGCCAGCAGCGGCGGGGGGCGCGGGGAAAAACTGTTTTTT.

The rearrangement links TRBV7-2 to TRBJ1-2, with 8 bases fitting TRBD1. J gave up 5 bases and V 5 bases, and 7 bases lay outside the gene matches. The CDR3 is 14 amino acids. Germline-derived CDR1 and CDR2 are SGHTA and FQGNSA. The CDR3 protein is CASSPRTGTYGYTF. The CDR3 nucleotides read TGTGCCAGCAGCCCGAGGACAGGGACATATGGCTACACCTTC.